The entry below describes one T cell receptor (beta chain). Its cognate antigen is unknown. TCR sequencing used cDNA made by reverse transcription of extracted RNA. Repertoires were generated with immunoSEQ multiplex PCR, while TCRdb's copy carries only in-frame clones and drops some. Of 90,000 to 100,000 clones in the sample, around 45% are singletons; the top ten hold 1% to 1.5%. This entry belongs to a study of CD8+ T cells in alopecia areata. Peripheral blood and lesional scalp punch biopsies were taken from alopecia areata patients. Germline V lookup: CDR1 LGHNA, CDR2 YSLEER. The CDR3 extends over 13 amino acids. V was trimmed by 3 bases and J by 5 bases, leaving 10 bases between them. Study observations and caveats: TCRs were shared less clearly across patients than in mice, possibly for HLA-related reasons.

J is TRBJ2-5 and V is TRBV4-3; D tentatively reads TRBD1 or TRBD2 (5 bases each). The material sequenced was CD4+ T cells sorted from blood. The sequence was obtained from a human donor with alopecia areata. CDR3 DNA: TGCGCCAGCAGCCATCGATGGGGGGAGACCCAGTACTTC. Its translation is CASSHRWGETQYF.